This is a list of T cell receptor beta chains from one sample in a study of somatic mutations in cytotoxic T cells in rheumatoid arthritis. Method: immunoSEQ multiplex PCR; TCRdb's copy keeps in-frame clones and lacks some. The data contain 25,000 to 30,000 clones, approximately 86% of them seen just once; the ten biggest clones take up around 9%. Sequenced: CD8+ T cells sorted from blood. The receptors were gathered from an adult with rheumatoid arthritis. The CDR3 runs from the conserved cysteine through the conserved F or W. A D gene is named only where the DNA matches it firmly. Part of the rows lack a size; the others show once, few, many or a class for expanded clones.

size: once
J: TRBJ1-2
D: .
V: TRBV6-4
DNA: TGTGCCAGCAGTATTATCGGGGGGCATGGTGGCTACACCTTC
CDR3: CASSIIGGHGGYTF

size: .
J: TRBJ2-7
D: TRBD1
V: TRBV6-5
DNA: TGTGCCAGCAGTTACCTAGACAGGGGGGTCTACGAGCAGTACTTC
CDR3: CASSYLDRGVYEQYF

size: .
J: TRBJ2-6
D: .
V: TRBV14
DNA: TGTGCCAGCAGCCAAGGGGGGTTCCCCTCTGGGGCCAACGTCCTGACTTTC
CDR3: CASSQGGFPSGANVLTF

size: .
J: TRBJ1-4
D: .
V: TRBV6-4
DNA: TGTGCCAGCAGGGACGGAGCTGAAAAACTGTTTTTT
CDR3: CASRDGAEKLFF

size: .
J: TRBJ2-7
D: .
V: TRBV5-1
DNA: TGCGCCAGCAGCCCTCCAACAGGTCACGAGCAGTACTTC
CDR3: CASSPPTGHEQYF

size: .
J: TRBJ2-2
D: .
V: TRBV10-3
DNA: TGTGCCATCAGTCCTGTGTGGGGGCTCACCGGGGAGCTGTTTTTT
CDR3: CAISPVWGLTGELFF

size: .
J: TRBJ2-3
D: TRBD2
V: TRBV11-3
DNA: TGTGCCAGCAGTCAGAGCGGGAGTGTGGTAGATACGCAGTATTTT
CDR3: CASSQSGSVVDTQYF

size: .
J: TRBJ1-2
D: .
V: TRBV11-3
DNA: TGTGCCAGCAGCGACCGAAATGGACGGGGCTACACCTTC
CDR3: CASSDRNGRGYTF

size: .
J: TRBJ1-1
D: .
V: TRBV19
DNA: TGTGCCAGTAGTATGCGGACGAACACTGAAGCTTTCTTT
CDR3: CASSMRTNTEAFF

size: .
J: TRBJ2-7
D: .
V: TRBV6-5
DNA: TGTGCCAGCAGCGCCGGGACGGCCCCCTACGAGCAGTACTTC
CDR3: CASSAGTAPYEQYF

size: .
J: TRBJ2-2
D: .
V: TRBV29-1
DNA: TGCAGCGTTGCTACGAACACCGGGGAGCTGTTTTTT
CDR3: CSVATNTGELFF

size: .
J: TRBJ2-1
D: .
V: TRBV21-1
DNA: TGTGCCAGCAGCAAAACCCGGGGGACTCACAATGAGCAGTTCTTC
CDR3: CASSKTRGTHNEQFF

size: large
J: TRBJ2-7
D: TRBD2
V: TRBV4-2
DNA: TGTGCCAGCAGTTCTCTAGCGGGAGGGCCCTCCTACGAGCAGTACTTC
CDR3: CASSSLAGGPSYEQYF

size: once
J: TRBJ2-7
D: .
V: TRBV6-1
DNA: TGTGCCAGCAAACGGGCAAGGCAGGGGAGGCACGAGCAGTACTTC
CDR3: CASKRARQGRHEQYF

size: once
J: TRBJ2-7
D: TRBD1
V: TRBV28
DNA: TGTGCCAGCAGTTTCACCCAGGGGGATTACTCCTACGAGCAGTACTTC
CDR3: CASSFTQGDYSYEQYF

size: few
J: TRBJ1-5
D: .
V: TRBV4-1
DNA: TGCGCCAGCAGCCAAGTACGTAATCAGCCCCAGCATTTT
CDR3: CASSQVRNQPQHF

size: .
J: TRBJ1-2
D: .
V: TRBV10-3
DNA: TGTGCCATCAGCTCCGACGGTGACTATGGCTACACCTTC
CDR3: CAISSDGDYGYTF

size: .
J: TRBJ2-3
D: TRBD1
V: TRBV27
DNA: TGTGCCAGCAGTCCCGGGACAGGCGCCTTTACGCAGTATTTT
CDR3: CASSPGTGAFTQYF

size: .
J: TRBJ2-1
D: .
V: TRBV4-1
DNA: TGCGCCAGCAGCCCGACTGAAAACTACAATGAGCAGTTCTTC
CDR3: CASSPTENYNEQFF

size: few
J: TRBJ1-2
D: .
V: TRBV27
DNA: TGTGCCAGCAGTCCCCGAAACAGGATAACTAACTATGGCTACACCTTC
CDR3: CASSPRNRITNYGYTF

size: .
J: TRBJ2-3
D: .
V: TRBV30
DNA: TGTGCCTGGAGTGTACTACTAACTAGAGATACGCAGTATTTT
CDR3: CAWSVLLTRDTQYF

size: .
J: TRBJ1-2
D: .
V: TRBV29-1
DNA: TGCAGCGTTGAGGGGGACATTAAAGGTGGCACCTTC
CDR3: CSVEGDIKGGTF

size: .
J: TRBJ1-2
D: .
V: TRBV9
DNA: TGTGCCAGCAGCGTAGCTACGAATAGGGGGGTTGGGGATGGCTACACCTTC
CDR3: CASSVATNRGVGDGYTF

size: .
J: TRBJ2-7
D: .
V: TRBV30
DNA: TGTGCCTGGAGTTTCTCAGGGATCTACTACGAGCAGTACTTC
CDR3: CAWSFSGIYYEQYF

size: .
J: TRBJ2-6
D: .
V: TRBV9
DNA: TGTGCCAGCAGCGTGGACAGTGAAACCTCTGGGGCCAACGTCCTGACTTTC
CDR3: CASSVDSETSGANVLTF

size: .
J: TRBJ2-7
D: TRBD1
V: TRBV9
DNA: TGTGCCAGCAGCGTAGATGGGACAGGGGGCTTTTACGAGCAGTACTTC
CDR3: CASSVDGTGGFYEQYF

size: .
J: TRBJ2-7
D: TRBD1
V: TRBV6-5
DNA: TGTGCCAGCAGTTACGGACAGGAAGCCTACGAGCAGTACTTC
CDR3: CASSYGQEAYEQYF

size: few
J: TRBJ2-7
D: .
V: TRBV7-2
DNA: TGTGCCAGCAGCCCCGCTGAGGACGAGCAGTACTTC
CDR3: CASSPAEDEQYF

size: .
J: TRBJ2-7
D: .
V: TRBV7-9
DNA: TGTGCCAGCAGCGATACAGGGAGGCAGAGCTCCTACGAGCAGTACTTC
CDR3: CASSDTGRQSSYEQYF

size: .
J: TRBJ1-2
D: .
V: TRBV2
DNA: TGTGCCAGCAATATGGACACTTCTAACTATGGCTACACCTTC
CDR3: CASNMDTSNYGYTF

size: .
J: TRBJ2-1
D: TRBD2
V: TRBV7-8
DNA: TGTGCCAGCAGTCGCGGGACTAGCGGGAGCAATGAGCAGTTCTTC
CDR3: CASSRGTSGSNEQFF

size: .
J: TRBJ2-7
D: TRBD1
V: TRBV10-3
DNA: TGTGCCATAGGACAGGGGGCCTACGAGCAGTACTTC
CDR3: CAIGQGAYEQYF

size: .
J: TRBJ2-1
D: TRBD1
V: TRBV7-9
DNA: TGTGCCAGCAGCATAGGGGGACAGGGGTACAATGAGCAGTTCTTC
CDR3: CASSIGGQGYNEQFF

size: few
J: TRBJ2-1
D: TRBD2
V: TRBV4-1
DNA: TGCGCCAGCAGCCAGATGGGACTAGCGGGGTCAAGAAATGAGCAGTTCTTC
CDR3: CASSQMGLAGSRNEQFF

size: .
J: TRBJ1-5
D: .
V: TRBV4-2
DNA: TGTGCCAGCAGCCCAGAAGATGGTCAGAGGGGCAATCAGCCCCAGCATTTT
CDR3: CASSPEDGQRGNQPQHF

size: .
J: TRBJ2-2
D: .
V: TRBV28
DNA: TGTGCCAGCAGTCCTCAGGGCCGGGGCGGGGAGCTGTTTTTT
CDR3: CASSPQGRGGELFF

size: .
J: TRBJ1-2
D: TRBD1
V: TRBV7-9
DNA: TGTGCCAGCAGCTTAGGTACAGGGGGCGCATATGGCTACACCTTC
CDR3: CASSLGTGGAYGYTF

size: .
J: TRBJ1-2
D: .
V: TRBV30
DNA: TGTGCCTGGAGCCCCTGGGCAGGGGTCAACTATGGCTACACCTTC
CDR3: CAWSPWAGVNYGYTF

size: .
J: TRBJ1-1
D: TRBD1
V: TRBV7-9
DNA: TGTGCCAGCAGCTCGGGACAGGGGGATACTGAAGCTTTCTTT
CDR3: CASSSGQGDTEAFF